The 6 T cell receptor beta chains below all came from one sample that was sequenced in a study of T-cell memory formation after mild COVID-19 (dated by TCRdb to the early 2020s). The library was generated by 5' RACE. Sequencing relied on an Illumina NovaSeq 6000. In-frame beta chains were kept once TCRdb had trimmed the public reads at Q25 with fastp and called clones with MiXCR. Every entry covers one CDR3 protein and lists the most common genes and DNA from its rows. This sample lists roughly 560,000 distinct CDR3 sequences; roughly 20% were detected once. Together, the top ten hold around 12% of the sample. Sequenced sample: PBMCs or a T cell subset sorted from them (not recorded which). These receptors all come from an adult woman who had mild COVID-19 (a few samples of this study predate the infection). The sample titles of this study are shuffled in the database, so cell type and time point are left out; the donor was told from shared clones.

The chain employs TRBV25-1 and TRBJ2-7, with 9 bases aligning to TRBD2. From germline, CDR1 is MGHDK and CDR2 SYGVNS. With V trimmed by 8 bases and J by 2 bases, 7 bases remained unmatched. The CDR3 sequence is 14 residues long. The CDR3 region is CASLGGTSPYEQYF. CDR3 nucleotides: TGTGCCAGCCTGGGGGGGACTAGCCCCTACGAGCAGTACTTC.

This clonotype was observed a handful of times. The chain is built from TRBV2 and TRBJ1-1; the D gene is possibly TRBD1 (6 bases). CDR3 size: 13 residues. The V and J ends lost 10 bases and 0 bases respectively, with 12 bases between them. Germline values: CDR1 SNHLY, CDR2 FYNNEI. The CDR3 nucleotides are TGTGCCATTGACAGGCACATGAACACTGAAGCTTTCTTT. Translated: CAIDRHMNTEAFF.

This sequence joins TRBV24-1 and TRBJ1-1; D is uncertain. Trimming took 4 bases from V and 6 from J, leaving 11 bases between them. Germline loops: CDR1 KGHDR, CDR2 SFDVKD. The CDR3 totals 13 residues. In DNA form, the CDR3 reads TGTGCCACCAGTGACCCCGACACTCCTGAAGCTTTCTTT. It codes for CATSDPDTPEAFF.

This clonotype was detected only a few times. The rearrangement links TRBV6-2 or TRBV6-3 to TRBJ1-5; TRBD1 is a possible D gene (5 bases). V lost 0 bases and J lost 4, with 10 bases in between. The CDR3 sequence is 15 residues long. Per the germline V gene, CDR1 is MNHEY and CDR2 is SVGEGT. The CDR3 bases are TGTGCCAGCAGTTACTCAGGGGTGAGGAATCAGCCCCAGCATTTT. Protein product: CASSYSGVRNQPQHF.

This clonotype has only a few counts. The chain links TRBV5-6 to TRBJ2-5, with D uncertain. This CDR3 is 14 amino acids long. The germline gives CDR1 SGHDT, CDR2 YYEEEE. The V gene lost 4 bases and the J gene lost 0 bases, with 10 bases spanning the gap. CDR3 loop: CASSPVVNQETQYF. The CDR3 DNA is TGTGCCAGCAGCCCCGTAGTGAACCAAGAGACCCAGTACTTC.

V usage is TRBV7-9 and J usage is TRBJ2-3; a possible D gene is TRBD2 (5 bases). Per the germline V gene, CDR1 is SEHNR and CDR2 is FQNEAQ (reference sequence). CDR3 length: 14 amino acids. V lost 3 bases and J lost 4, with 11 bases in between. The CDR3 bases are TGTGCCAGCAGCTTCCGAGGGTACTCAGATACGCAGTATTTT. As protein: CASSFRGYSDTQYF.